The clone carrying this TCR beta chain was seen a single time. The CDR3 contains 18 residues. Germline lookup yields CDR1 MDHEN and CDR2 SYDVKM. V lost 6 bases to trimming and J lost 3 bases, with 27 bases between them. Generated by immunoSEQ multiplex PCR, the TCRdb table keeps only in-frame clones and is missing some. The table has over 250,000 clones, 91% seen once. A Seattle source enrolled patients during active infection and followed them longitudinally. The sample comes from a study of blood T cell repertoires in COVID-19. Study as a whole: The analysed material was cDNA or gDNA that came from T cells, B-cell-depleted T cells, or PBMCs.

V gene TRBV28 combines with J gene TRBJ2-7, with TRBD2 as a possible D gene (6 bases). Material: peripheral blood. This clonotype originated in a person aged 18 to 30 with COVID-19, enrolled during active disease. In DNA, the CDR3 is TGTGCCAGCAGGGCCCCGAGTGGAGGGGTTAACGGGATCTACGAGCAGTACTTC. This sequence encodes CASRAPSGGVNGIYEQYF.